This record covers a single TCR beta chain. The target of this receptor is not known. Base qualities were left out, and no much larger clone turns up one base away. To prepare the library, the immunoSEQ multiplex PCR assay was applied. TCRdb's version of the immuneACCESS table is confined to in-frame rearrangements and falls short of the full clone set. An unresolved V gene accounts for under half of the shortfall where checked; the remainder is of unknown origin. In this sample the table shows roughly 170,000 clones, around 95% of which occur a single time. About 4% of the sample belongs to the ten largest clones. The record originates from a study of control samples from healthy donors and cancer patients (dated by TCRdb to 2019 to 2021). V has 2 bases trimmed and J has 5 bases trimmed; junction bases matching no gene number 7. Sequences KGHDR (CDR1) and SFDVKD (CDR2) are obtained from the germline V gene. The CDR3 goes from the cysteine to the phenylalanine over 15 residues. Only CDR3 DNA remains: 45 bases, in frame from the first base.

The sequence is built from TRBV24-1 and TRBJ2-5; 7 bases in the junction line up with TRBD1. This TCR was sampled from a woman aged 55-75 years in good health. The sequenced sample consisted of blood. The sequence in DNA is TGTGCCACCAGTGATTCCCAGGGGGTCGGGGAGACCCAGTACTTC. This sequence encodes CATSDSQGVGETQYF.